A single sample gave rise to the 5 T cell receptor beta chains below, sequenced in a study of cytomegalovirus exposure and HLA in healthy donors. The primer mix had 60 Vbeta and 13 Jbeta primers. This table comes from immunoSEQ multiplex PCR, and its TCRdb copy is limited to in-frame clones, with some not included. Here the sample spans roughly 140,000 clones, under 90% being singletons. The sample consisted of PBMCs. All receptors come from a boy younger than 10 in good health and CMV-seronegative.

The chain uses TRBV14 and TRBJ2-1, with 9 bases that match TRBD2. The junction had 15 bases not matched to a gene; V was cut back by 1 base and J by 8 bases. The CDR3 loop spans 18 amino acids. Per germline, CDR1 SGHDN and CDR2 FVKESK. The CDR3 bases are TGTGCCAGCAGCCAAGTATGGCGGGAGGGCCGTCTAGGTGATGAGCAGTTCTTC. This sequence encodes CASSQVWREGRLGDEQFF.

In regard to this clone: An end of the junction differs from the germline gene, which may be a read error. V gene TRBV29-1 combines with J gene TRBJ2-1; 8 positions agree with TRBD2. Germline values: CDR1 SQVTM, CDR2 ANQGSEA. The CDR3 is 13 amino acids. The CDR3 loop is CSAVLAVVNGQFF. The CDR3 DNA reads TGCAGCGCCGTACTAGCGGTCGTCAATGGGCAGTTCTTC.

The chain joins TRBV5-6 to TRBJ1-1; perhaps TRBD1 as D (5 bases). With 0 bases removed from V and 5 bases from J, the gap between germline ends came to 11 bases. In germline, CDR1 is SGHDT, CDR2 YYEEEE. The CDR3 runs to 14 residues. CDR3 in DNA: TGTGCCAGCAGCTTGGACAGGTTAGGAACTGAAGCTTTCTTT. Its protein is CASSLDRLGTEAFF.

The sample holds a few counts of this clone. The chain employs TRBV28 and TRBJ2-3, with 9 bases aligning to TRBD1. The CDR3 loop spans 14 amino acids. With V trimmed by 6 bases and J by 4 bases, 5 bases remained unmatched. CDR1 and CDR2 (germline): MDHEN, SYDVKM. CDR3: CASRSDRGPDTQYF. CDR3 nucleotides: TGTGCCAGCAGATCGGACAGGGGTCCAGATACGCAGTATTTT.

The CDR3 reads CASSESTGSVTEAFF. The CDR3 DNA reads as TGTGCCAGCAGTGAGTCGACAGGGTCGGTCACTGAAGCTTTCTTT. The chain joins TRBV6-1 to TRBJ1-1, with 7 bases identical to TRBD1. The CDR3 spans 15 residues. The germline gives CDR1 MNHNS, CDR2 SASEGT. J lost 4 bases, V lost 3 bases, and 8 bases had no gene match.